These 11 T cell receptor beta chains came from one sample sequenced in a study of CD8 T cells in ankylosing spondylitis. Each CDR3 protein gets one entry after TCRdb re-called the 5' RACE reads with MiXCR. The sample contains around 320,000 distinct CDR3 sequences, around 21% of which appear only once. The material sequenced was blood, either unsorted or a sorted T cell fraction (not recorded which). All receptors derive from a female donor with ankylosing spondylitis or in good health (not recorded which).

Only a few counts were recorded for this clonotype. This chain joins TRBV12-3 or TRBV12-4 and TRBJ2-1; 8 bases are a match to TRBD1. The CDR3 totals 17 residues. J was trimmed by 6 bases and V by 6 bases; bases with no gene match: 16. The CDR3 reads CASSLGLRTGIFNEQFF. The CDR3 bases are TGTGCCAGCAGCCTTGGACTTAGGACAGGGATTTTCAATGAGCAGTTCTTC.

The V and J genes are TRBV6-2 or TRBV6-3 and TRBJ2-7; D remains ambiguous. The CDR3 extends over 11 amino acids. Trimming removed 6 bases from V and 5 bases from J, with 8 bases in between. Germline CDR1 reads MNHEY; CDR2 reads SVGEGT. CDR3 sequence: CASRRLDEQYF. In nucleotides, the CDR3 is TGTGCCAGCAGGAGGTTAGACGAGCAGTACTTC.

The gene calls are TRBV12-3 or TRBV12-4 and TRBJ2-1, with D unresolved. The CDR3 is 15 amino acids. V dropped 2 bases and J dropped 8 bases, with 16 bases sitting between them. This chain's CDR3 is CASSLKVVGGDEQFF. DNA of the CDR3: TGTGCCAGCAGTTTAAAGGTCGTAGGCGGCGATGAGCAGTTCTTC.

This clonotype has more than one count but fewer than ten. The rearrangement joins TRBV7-9 to TRBJ1-2; D gene unclear. The germline V gene has CDR1 SEHNR and CDR2 FQNEAQ (reference sequence). V shed 4 bases and J shed 4 bases, with 19 bases lying between them. The CDR3 loop spans 16 amino acids. The CDR3 sequence is CASSSPKGMNAYGYTF. CDR3 sequence (DNA): TGTGCCAGCAGCTCGCCAAAGGGAATGAACGCCTATGGCTACACCTTC.

This clonotype was counted ten times or more. This chain links TRBV10-3 with TRBJ1-5, with D unclear. The germline gives CDR1 ENHRY, CDR2 SYGVKD. V was trimmed by 7 bases and J by 5 bases, leaving 12 bases between them. This CDR3 has 13 amino acids. CDR3 in amino acids: CAITSRADQPQHF. In DNA, the CDR3 is TGTGCCATCACGAGTAGGGCTGATCAGCCCCAGCATTTT.

The table lists this clonotype with many counts. The chain is built from TRBV6-2 or TRBV6-3 and TRBJ2-1; TRBD2 agrees at 10 bases. Trimming at V came to 2 bases and at J to 2 bases, leaving 0 bases not matched to a gene. From germline, CDR1 is MNHEY and CDR2 SVGEGT. The CDR3 length is 15 residues. The CDR3 DNA reads TGTGCCAGCAGTTACGGGACTAGCGCCTACAATGAGCAGTTCTTC. This sequence encodes CASSYGTSAYNEQFF.

The rearrangement joins TRBV6-1 to TRBJ2-3, with TRBD2 matching over 11 bases. Trimming removed 4 bases from V and 1 base from J; junction bases left unmatched: 4. The CDR3 spans 16 residues. Germline lookup yields CDR1 MNHNS and CDR2 SASEGT. CDR3 nucleotide sequence: TGTGCCAGCAGTGGGCGACTAGCGGGACGCACAGATACGCAGTATTTT. It codes for CASSGRLAGRTDTQYF.

In the case of this clonotype: This could be a read error, since a much larger clone is one nucleotide away. V is TRBV12-3 or TRBV12-4 and J is TRBJ2-1, with 11 nucleotides matching TRBD2. The ends lost 7 bases at V and 8 bases at J; junction bases unmatched: 13. CDR3 length: 16 residues. This chain's CDR3 is CASIFTSGRVCDEQFF. For the CDR3, the DNA is TGTGCCAGCATCTTCACTAGCGGGAGAGTTTGCGATGAGCAGTTCTTC.

This clonotype was found a few times. This chain connects TRBV21-1 to TRBJ1-1; whether TRBD1, the table's D call, matches the DNA was not checked. TRBV21-1 is shown as a pseudogene. The CDR3 contains 13 residues. CDR3 residues: CASSKIGTGKAFF. The CDR3, as DNA: TGTGCCAGCAGCAAAATAGGAACAGGGAAAGCTTTCTTT.

V gene TRBV20-1 combines with J gene TRBJ2-5, with 7 bases lining up with TRBD2. This CDR3 has 14 residues. Germline V gene sequence: CDR1 DFQATT, CDR2 SNEGSKA (reference sequence). With 6 bases clipped from V and 2 bases from J, the junction kept 9 bases outside the gene matches. In DNA, the CDR3 is TGCAGTGCGGAAGTAGCGGGTCGGCAAGAGACCCAGTACTTC. Amino acid sequence: CSAEVAGRQETQYF.

This clonotype occurred a few times. At one end the junction does not follow the germline gene, possibly because of a read error. The V and J genes are TRBV6-5 and TRBJ1-1; TRBD1 might be the D (5 bases). The CDR3 extends over 12 amino acids. Germline V gene data show CDR1 as MNHEY and CDR2 as SVGAGI. CDR3 bases: TGTGCCAGCAGTTACTCGAGGAGGGGCGAGGTCTTT. Translation gives CASSYSRRGEVF.